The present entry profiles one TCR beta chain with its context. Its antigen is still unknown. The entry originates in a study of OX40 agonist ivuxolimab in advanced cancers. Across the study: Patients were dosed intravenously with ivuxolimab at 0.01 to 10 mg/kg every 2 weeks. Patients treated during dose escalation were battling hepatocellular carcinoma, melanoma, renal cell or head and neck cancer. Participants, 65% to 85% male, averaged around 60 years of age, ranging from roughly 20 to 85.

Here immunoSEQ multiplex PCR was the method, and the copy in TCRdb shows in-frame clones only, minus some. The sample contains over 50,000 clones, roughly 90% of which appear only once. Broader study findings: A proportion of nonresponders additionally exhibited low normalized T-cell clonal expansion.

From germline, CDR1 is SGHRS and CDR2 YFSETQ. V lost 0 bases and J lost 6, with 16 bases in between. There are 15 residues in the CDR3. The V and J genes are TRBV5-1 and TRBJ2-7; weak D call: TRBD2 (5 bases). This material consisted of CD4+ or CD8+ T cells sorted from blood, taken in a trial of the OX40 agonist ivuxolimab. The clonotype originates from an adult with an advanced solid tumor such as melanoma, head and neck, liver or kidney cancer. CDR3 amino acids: CASSLDGGSGSEQYF. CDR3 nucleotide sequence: TGCGCCAGCAGCTTGGATGGTGGGAGCGGCTCCGAGCAGTACTTC.